This T cell receptor beta chain was documented in a study of cytomegalovirus exposure and HLA in healthy donors. The data were produced by immunoSEQ multiplex PCR, yet TCRdb's version contains in-frame clones alone and is incomplete. Found here are under 250,000 clones, approximately 84% of them singletons; the top ten hold 12%. Germline-derived CDR1 and CDR2 are MNHEY and SMNVEV (reference sequence). The CDR3 totals 16 residues. V lost 4 bases and J 0 bases, leaving 15 bases between the germline ends. Sequenced material: PBMCs. The rearrangement links TRBV27 to TRBJ1-2; no clear D gene. The sequence was obtained from a man between 18 and 29 years old in good health and CMV-seropositive. CDR3 sequence: CASSYGRPRANYGYTF. CDR3 in DNA: TGTGCCAGCAGTTACGGCAGACCAAGAGCTAACTATGGCTACACCTTC.